These T cell receptor beta chains were read from a single sample in a study of cytomegalovirus exposure and HLA in healthy donors. The method was immunoSEQ multiplex PCR; TCRdb's version includes in-frame clones alone and lacks a portion of them. The sample has about 150,000 clones; about four fifths are singletons. Source material: PBMCs. The receptors were sampled from a middle-aged woman in good health and CMV-seropositive. Each CDR3 is given with its conserved first and last residue.

TRBJ2-5	TRBV10-3	CAIRSGTGETETQYF
TRBJ2-1	TRBV4-2	CASSQLSGGNNEQFF
TRBJ2-7	TRBV27	CASSLSGGAWYEQYF
TRBJ2-3	TRBV4-2	CASSQDKLAGDADTQYF
TRBJ2-7	TRBV7-9	CASSPGTLLYEQYF
TRBJ2-3	TRBV7-3	CASKGVGGTDTQYF
TRBJ1-1	TRBV7-2	CASKPGARATEAFF
TRBJ1-1	TRBV13	CASSFPGGAPMNTEAFF
TRBJ2-7	TRBV18	CASSPDRGLEQYF
TRBJ2-7	TRBV25-1	CASSEWAGGDEQYF
TRBJ2-1	TRBV5-5	CASSLEGRATFF
TRBJ1-2	TRBV6-5	CASRGGLAGGFGYTF
TRBJ1-5	TRBV7-2	CASSSQGSNQPQHF
TRBJ1-1	TRBV28	CASSSPYGTENTEAFF
TRBJ2-5	TRBV30	CAWMGQGTYNVATQYF
NA	TRBV19	CASSIGQGRNEQYF
TRBJ2-1	TRBV27	CASSFSRRDRSNEQFF
TRBJ1-2	TRBV28	CASSGHDGGGYTF
TRBJ1-2	TRBV7-2	CASSLVPDRGQDYGYTF
TRBJ1-1	TRBV6-5	CASSSRGTEAFF
TRBJ1-6	TRBV30	CAWSTGTRFSPLHF
TRBJ1-2	TRBV7-2	CASSLGTGFYGYTF
TRBJ2-5	TRBV10-3	CAISEGRPGQGLGETQYF
TRBJ2-2	TRBV14	CASRRSGTGDTGELFF
TRBJ1-1	TRBV5-6	CASSLGRVNTEAFF
TRBJ2-3	TRBV6-6	CAGRGLGDTQYF
TRBJ1-6	TRBV25-1	CASSELRNSPLHF
TRBJ1-6	TRBV2	CASKDRGNSPLHF
TRBJ2-1	TRBV27	CAIAGEGNEQFF
TRBJ1-2	TRBV28	CASSQTFKDRGTGYTF
TRBJ2-7	TRBV7-3	CASSSGTASEQYF
TRBJ2-1	TRBV7-3	CASSSPSSGGYNEQFF
TRBJ1-3	TRBV9	CASSLTPLEATGNTIYF
TRBJ2-3	TRBV5-1	CASSLGGGRTDTQYF
TRBJ1-1	TRBV30	CAGQHPNTEAFF
TRBJ1-5	TRBV30	CAWRVDRGQPQHF
TRBJ2-2	TRBV27	CASRRLGTGELFF
TRBJ1-1	TRBV6-1	CASSESLRQGSTEAFF
TRBJ2-1	TRBV19	CASSSQSYNEQFF
TRBJ1-1	TRBV29-1	CSVAGQFRVDAFF